This passage covers 30 T cell receptor beta chains from one sample sequenced in a study of T cell changes during pregnancy in multiple sclerosis. The protocol was immunoSEQ multiplex PCR, while the TCRdb copy is restricted to in-frame clones and leaves out a portion. The profile shows over 60,000 clones, around 92% of them singletons. The specimen comprised peripheral blood, sampled in the third trimester of pregnancy. Every receptor here comes from a female donor in good health, enrolled as a control in a pregnancy study.

V gene TRBV6-1 combines with J gene TRBJ2-7, with TRBD2 matching 7 bases. The CDR3 is made up of 14 amino acids. Germline V gives CDR1 MNHNS, CDR2 SASEGT. V gave up 6 bases and J gave up 2 bases; unmatched junction bases: 7. The chain's CDR3 is CASSLGLDTYEQYF. CDR3 in DNA: TGTGCCAGCAGCCTCGGACTAGATACCTACGAGCAGTACTTC.

This clone was detected only a few times. This sequence joins TRBV10-1 and TRBJ1-1; maybe TRBD1 (5 bases). This CDR3 region has 14 residues. Germline V gives CDR1 WNHNN, CDR2 SYGVQD (reference sequence). Between the trimmed V and J ends, which lost 0 bases and 5 bases, there was a span of 10 bases. CDR3 nucleotide sequence: TGCGCCAGCAGTGAGTCCCAGGGATGGACTGAAGCTTTCTTT. Its translation: CASSESQGWTEAFF.

This rearrangement joins TRBV7-9 to TRBJ1-5, with TRBD1 matching 8 bases. Trimming removed 5 bases from V and 7 bases from J; junction bases left unmatched: 4. CDR1 SEHNR and CDR2 FQNEAQ come from the germline V gene (reference sequence). The CDR3 totals 13 residues. The CDR3 DNA is TGTGCCAGCAGCCCAGGGGGCGGGCAGCCCCAGCATTTT. Protein sequence: CASSPGGGQPQHF.

The V and J genes are TRBV28 and TRBJ1-5; tentative D call: TRBD1 (6 bases). The ends were cut back, 7 bases at V and 5 bases at J, with 15 bases in the middle. The CDR3 is 14 amino acids. CDR1 is MDHEN and CDR2 is SYDVKM in the germline V gene. The CDR3 coding sequence is TGTGCCAGCACTGCCAGGACAGAATATCAGCCCCAGCATTTT. Encoded protein: CASTARTEYQPQHF.

J is TRBJ1-1 and V is TRBV19, with D tentatively TRBD1 (6 bases). Germline CDR1 is LNHDA and CDR2 is SQIVND (reference sequence). The CDR3 totals 14 residues. V lost 5 bases and J lost 1, with 11 bases in between. The CDR3: CASSPGTPNTEAFF. The CDR3, as DNA: TGTGCCAGTAGTCCCGGGACACCGAACACTGAAGCTTTCTTT.

The CDR3 sequence is CASTWTSGTYEQYF. The CDR3 DNA follows: TGTGCCAGCACCTGGACTAGCGGGACCTACGAGCAGTACTTC. The chain couples TRBV7-2 to TRBJ2-7; TRBD2 aligns across 12 bases. Trimming took 7 bases from V and 2 from J; bases not matched to a gene: 3. CDR3 length equals 14 residues. From germline, CDR1 is SGHTA and CDR2 FQGNSA.

The CDR3 bases are TGTGCCACCAGCAGAGACGTTGGGCGGGGGGGAGGGGATACGCAGTATTTT. Translation gives CATSRDVGRGGGDTQYF. The chain couples TRBV15 to TRBJ2-3; 9 bases are shared with TRBD2. The V and J ends lost 0 bases and 6 bases, in that order; junction bases with no gene match: 10. CDR1 LNHNV and CDR2 YYDKDF come from the germline V gene (reference sequence). This CDR3 region has 17 residues.

The chain combines TRBV6-1 with TRBJ2-7, with D perhaps TRBD2 (6 bases). The CDR3 is 15 residues long. Germline loops: CDR1 MNHNS, CDR2 SASEGT. V dropped 2 bases and J dropped 0 bases, with 11 bases sitting between them. Written as DNA, the CDR3 is TGTGCCAGCAGTGAAAAGGGACTGATCTCCTACGAGCAGTACTTC. Residues: CASSEKGLISYEQYF.

This rearrangement joins TRBV9 to TRBJ1-3; D gene unclear. The CDR3 length is 15 residues. V was trimmed by 0 bases and J by 0 bases, leaving 7 bases between them. The germline V gene has CDR1 SGDLS and CDR2 YYNGEE. The CDR3 region is CASSVGGVSGNTIYF. The CDR3 bases are TGTGCCAGCAGCGTAGGGGGAGTCTCTGGAAACACCATATATTTT.

This clone was seen a single time. This chain uses TRBV2 with TRBJ2-1; weak D call: TRBD2 (5 bases). Per germline, CDR1 SNHLY and CDR2 FYNNEI. The length of the CDR3 is 12 residues. The V end lost 5 bases, the J end lost 8 bases, and 10 bases lay between the germline ends. CDR3 bases: TGTGCCAGCAGTTTACGGGGTCATGAGCAGTTCTTC. Translation: CASSLRGHEQFF.

This clone occurred once. The gene calls are TRBV28 and TRBJ2-2; possibly TRBD1 for D (5 bases). The CDR3 contains 15 residues. The V end lost 3 bases, the J end lost 6 bases, and 14 bases lay between the germline ends. Per the germline V gene, CDR1 is MDHEN and CDR2 is SYDVKM. The CDR3 nucleotides are TGTGCCAGCAGTTTCAGAACAGGACATCCCGGGGAGCTGTTTTTT. It codes for CASSFRTGHPGELFF.

The rearrangement joins TRBV15 to TRBJ2-1; TRBD2 aligns across 8 bases. Trimming cost V 7 bases and J 7 bases; bases outside gene matches: 9. Germline lookup yields CDR1 LNHNV and CDR2 YYDKDF (reference sequence). The CDR3 contains 14 residues. The CDR3 nucleotides are TGTGCCACCAAAGGGAGCGGGAGAAGGAATGAGCAGTTCTTC. This translates into CATKGSGRRNEQFF.

This chain links TRBV2 with TRBJ2-6; D gene uncertain. CDR3 size: 15 residues. CDR1 and CDR2 from the germline V gene are SNHLY and FYNNEI. Trimming pared 3 bases from V and 1 base from J, leaving 7 bases between. CDR3: CASSDSLSGANVLTF. The CDR3 nucleotides are TGTGCCAGCAGTGATTCACTATCTGGGGCCAACGTCCTGACTTTC.

This clone is a singleton in its sample. The V and J genes are TRBV10-3 and TRBJ2-7; 8 bases are shared with TRBD2. The CDR3 spans 16 residues. Germline assignment: CDR1 ENHRY and CDR2 SYGVKD. V was pared by 3 bases and J by 6 bases, with 13 bases of the junction left unmatched. The CDR3 sequence: CAISEGGTRDGCEQYF. In nucleotides, the CDR3 is TGTGCCATCAGTGAAGGCGGGACTAGGGACGGGTGCGAGCAGTACTTC.

DNA for the CDR3: TGTGCCAGCAGCCCGTCACAGGGGGCAGGTGGAAACACCATATATTTT. Protein product: CASSPSQGAGGNTIYF. V usage is TRBV7-2 and J usage is TRBJ1-3; 9 bases align to TRBD1. Germline V gene sequence: CDR1 SGHTA, CDR2 FQGNSA. The CDR3 runs 16 residues. The trim removed 5 bases at V and 3 bases at J, leaving 8 bases unmatched. Full variable domain (remainder filled in from reference TRBV7-2 and TRBJ1-3): GAGVSQSPSNKVTEKGKDVELRCDPISGHTALYWYRQSLGQGLEFLIYFQGNSAPDKSGLPSDRFSAERTGGSVSTLTIQRTQQEDSAVYLCASSPSQGAGGNTIYFGEGSWLTVV.

This chain joins TRBV18 and TRBJ2-3, with TRBD2 matching 10 bases. The V segment lost 1 base and the J segment 4 bases; nucleotides outside the gene matches: 5. The germline V gene has CDR1 KGHSH and CDR2 LQKENI. CDR3 length: 16 amino acids. The CDR3 sequence: CASSPRSSGGADTQYF. In DNA, the CDR3 is TGTGCCAGCTCACCACGGTCTAGCGGGGGTGCAGATACGCAGTATTTT.

The V gene is TRBV11-2, the J gene TRBJ1-1; possibly TRBD1 for D (6 bases). The CDR3 runs to 15 residues. CDR1 is SGHAT, CDR2 FQNNGV, per germline. V lost 1 base to trimming and J lost 4 bases, with 13 bases between them. The CDR3 coding sequence is TGTGCCAGCAGCTTAGTAGGGGGTGCGGGCACTGAAGCTTTCTTT. This codes for CASSLVGGAGTEAFF.

The chain links TRBV7-2 to TRBJ1-5; D not certain. This CDR3 is 15 amino acids long. Trimming removed 1 base from V and 0 bases from J, with 7 bases in between. Germline CDR1 reads SGHTA; CDR2 reads FQGNSA. The DNA for the CDR3 is TGTGCCAGCAGCTTAGACGGTGATAGCAATCAGCCCCAGCATTTT. Translating gives CASSLDGDSNQPQHF.

The rearrangement uses TRBV11-3 and TRBJ2-7; weak D call: TRBD1 (5 bases). Looked up from germline, CDR1 is SGHNT and CDR2 is YENEEA. The CDR3 sequence is 13 residues long. Trimming took off 5 bases at V and 5 bases at J, with 13 bases between the two ends. The CDR3 loop reads CASSLQGGDEQYF. The CDR3, as DNA: TGTGCCAGCAGCCTCCAGGGTGGAGACGAGCAGTACTTC.

The CDR3 DNA is TGTGCCAGCAGTTACTCGAATGCGGGATTCCTCTACGAGCAGTACTTC. This gives the protein CASSYSNAGFLYEQYF. The V gene is TRBV6-5, the J gene TRBJ2-7, with a possible D match to TRBD2 (6 bases). Germline V gives CDR1 MNHEY, CDR2 SVGAGI. The CDR3 loop spans 16 amino acids. With 0 bases removed from V and 3 bases from J, the gap between germline ends came to 15 bases.

This sequence joins TRBV29-1 and TRBJ1-1; a possible D gene is TRBD1 (5 bases). The CDR3 contains 13 residues. Deletions cut 0 bases from V and 0 bases from J, with 5 bases between. CDR1 and CDR2 from the germline V gene are SQVTM and ANQGSEA. The chain's CDR3 is CSVEEQVNTEAFF. DNA for the CDR3: TGCAGCGTTGAAGAACAGGTGAACACTGAAGCTTTCTTT.

This chain joins TRBV11-3 and TRBJ2-7, with a weak D call TRBD2 (5 bases). Trimming left V 5 bases short and J 3 bases short, with 17 bases between. Germline CDR1 SGHNT, CDR2 YENEEA. CDR3 length: 15 amino acids. Here the CDR3 DNA reads TGTGCCAGCAGCCACCAACCGGGATCCCTCTACGAGCAGTACTTC. Translating gives CASSHQPGSLYEQYF.

J is TRBJ2-1 and V is TRBV19, with 11 positions matching TRBD2. The CDR3 length is 16 residues. Germline V gives CDR1 LNHDA, CDR2 SQIVND (reference sequence). V lost 4 bases to trimming and J lost 4 bases; unmatched junction nucleotides: 6. The CDR3 is CASSRFTSGGYNEQFF. CDR3 DNA: TGTGCCAGTAGTAGATTCACTAGCGGGGGTTACAATGAGCAGTTCTTC.

The chain uses TRBV5-1 and TRBJ2-3, with a weak D call TRBD2 (6 bases). In germline, CDR1 is SGHRS, CDR2 YFSETQ. The CDR3 extends over 14 amino acids. V lost 3 bases, J lost 1 base, and 9 bases lay in between. The CDR3 region has the DNA TGCGCCAGCAGCTCCTCTAGCGGCACAGATACGCAGTATTTT. Protein product: CASSSSSGTDTQYF. Variable domain in full (rest from reference TRBV5-1 and TRBJ2-3): KAGVTQTPRYLIKTRGQQVTLSCSPISGHRSVSWYQQTPGQGLQFLFEYFSETQRNKGNFPGRFSGRQFSNSRSEMNVSTLELGDSALYLCASSSSSGTDTQYFGPGTRLTVL.

The CDR3 here is CASSYPGANTEAFF. CDR3 in DNA: TGTGCCAGCAGTTACCCAGGGGCGAACACTGAAGCTTTCTTT. The chain carries TRBV6-5 and TRBJ1-1; perhaps TRBD1 as D (6 bases). Trimming left V 2 bases short and J 1 base short, with 8 bases between. The CDR3 consists of 14 residues. The germline V gene has CDR1 MNHEY and CDR2 SVGAGI.

The V and J genes are TRBV4-3 and TRBJ1-1; a weak D match, TRBD1 (6 bases). Germline lookup yields CDR1 LGHNA and CDR2 YSLEER. The ends were cut back, 4 bases at V and 5 bases at J, with 17 bases in the middle. This CDR3 has 15 residues. Here the CDR3 DNA reads TGCGCCAGCAGCCTGGGGGCGCGATGGGGGACTGAAGCTTTCTTT. Amino acids: CASSLGARWGTEAFF.

The V gene is TRBV15, the J gene TRBJ2-3, with TRBD1 matching over 9 bases. In germline, CDR1 is LNHNV, CDR2 YYDKDF (reference sequence). This CDR3 is 16 amino acids long. The V gene end was trimmed by 1 base and the J gene end by 1 base; junction bases not matched to a gene: 3. The DNA of the CDR3 is TGTGCCACCAGCAGAGCCCGGACAGGGGGCACAGATACGCAGTATTTT. Translated, it gives CATSRARTGGTDTQYF.

The chain couples TRBV30 to TRBJ1-2, with 9 bases fitting TRBD1. The CDR3 sequence is 13 residues long. The ends lost 1 base at V and 6 bases at J; junction bases unmatched: 3. CDR1 and CDR2 (germline): GTSNPN, SVGIG (reference sequence). CDR3 nucleotides: TGTGCCTGGAGTGACCGGGACAGGGATGGCTACACCTTC. Protein sequence: CAWSDRDRDGYTF.

The chain employs TRBV4-3 and TRBJ1-1; the match to TRBD1 covers 7 bases. The V gene's germline CDR1 is LGHNA and CDR2 YSLEER. With 2 bases clipped from V and 5 bases from J, the junction kept 8 bases outside the gene matches. The CDR3 spans 15 residues. This CDR3 reads CASSQMTGLGTEAFF. The CDR3 DNA is TGCGCCAGCAGCCAAATGACAGGGCTGGGGACTGAAGCTTTCTTT.

The rearrangement uses TRBV5-1 and TRBJ2-3; a possible D gene is TRBD1 (6 bases). V dropped 3 bases and J dropped 2 bases, with 10 bases sitting between them. The CDR3 totals 14 residues. Germline CDR1 SGHRS, CDR2 YFSETQ. The CDR3 region has the DNA TGCGCCAGCAGCTGGGACACCACCACAGATACGCAGTATTTT. It specifies CASSWDTTTDTQYF.